Here is one TCR beta chain with its context. Researchers report immunoSEQ v3.0 was run at survey level. Sequencing was performed with immunoSEQ multiplex PCR; in TCRdb, only in-frame clones are kept and a portion is missing. The repertoire holds some 23,000 clones, with about 91% as singletons. The sample originates from a study of long-term antiretroviral therapy in people with HIV. Trimming removed 6 bases at V and 1 base at J, with 5 bases between. Germline CDR1 MNHEY, CDR2 SVGAGI. CDR3 length: 12 amino acids. The sequence was collected from a man between 25 and 39 years old with HIV. The chain links TRBV6-5 to TRBJ2-3; D is ambiguous. Specimen: unsorted PBMCs, collected almost 4.6 years after starting antiretroviral therapy. CDR3 region: CASSPGTDTQYF. CDR3 in DNA: TGTGCCAGCAGCCCCGGCACAGATACGCAGTATTTT.